The 28 T cell receptor beta chains in this list originate from one sample, sequenced in a study of cytomegalovirus exposure and HLA in healthy donors. 60 Vbeta and 13 Jbeta primers were used in PCR. Clones were sequenced by immunoSEQ multiplex PCR, and TCRdb holds only the in-frame ones, with some missing. The table includes about 120,000 clones, less than 85% detected once. Sequencing was done on a sample of PBMCs. The receptors stem from a young man in good health and CMV-seropositive.

The chain has TRBV18 and TRBJ2-1, with D hard to call. CDR3 length equals 15 residues. Germline assignment: CDR1 KGHSH and CDR2 LQKENI. V lost 5 bases to trimming and J lost 0 bases, with 11 bases between them. CDR3 protein: CASSKPGGSYNEQFF. The CDR3 DNA reads TGTGCCAGCTCAAAGCCAGGTGGCTCCTACAATGAGCAGTTCTTC.

The gene calls are TRBV27 and TRBJ2-5; TRBD2 matches 16 bases. Germline V gives CDR1 MNHEY, CDR2 SMNVEV (reference sequence). J was trimmed by 0 bases and V by 5 bases; bases with no gene match: 3. This CDR3 comprises 17 residues. The CDR3 loop is CASSPGLAGGYQETQYF. CDR3 in DNA: TGTGCCAGCAGTCCGGGACTAGCGGGGGGGTACCAAGAGACCCAGTACTTC.

The J gene is TRBJ1-1, the V gene TRBV6-5; perhaps TRBD1 as D (5 bases). This CDR3 spans 16 amino acids. Germline assignment: CDR1 MNHEY and CDR2 SVGAGI. The germline V and J ends were trimmed by 2 bases and 5 bases, with 18 bases remaining between them. The CDR3 region is CASSYNSPQGRTEAFF. The CDR3 DNA reads as TGTGCCAGCAGTTACAACTCCCCTCAGGGTAGAACTGAAGCTTTCTTT.

This chain joins TRBV6-5 and TRBJ1-1; the D gene is possibly TRBD1 (5 bases). Per the germline V gene, CDR1 is MNHEY and CDR2 is SVGAGI. V dropped 8 bases and J dropped 2 bases, with 12 bases sitting between them. The CDR3 is made up of 13 amino acids. Here the CDR3 reads CASGGDFNTEAFF. The CDR3 region has the DNA TGTGCCAGCGGGGGGGATTTTAACACTGAAGCTTTCTTT.

The CDR3 region is CASRTGQAGEKLFF. In nucleotides, the CDR3 is TGTGCCAGCAGGACGGGACAGGCTGGGGAAAAACTGTTTTTT. The V call is TRBV28, the J call TRBJ1-4; 8 bases fit TRBD1. The ends lost 6 bases at V and 8 bases at J; junction bases unmatched: 8. This CDR3 comprises 14 residues. CDR1 is MDHEN, CDR2 SYDVKM, per germline.

This clone has a single count. The gene calls are TRBV19 and TRBJ1-1, with D unclear. The CDR3 extends over 12 amino acids. Germline CDR1 reads LNHDA; CDR2 reads SQIVND (reference sequence). Trimming removed 5 bases from V and 3 bases from J, with 7 bases in between. The CDR3 DNA reads TGTGCCAGTAGTTTCAAATACACTGAAGCTTTCTTT. Translation gives CASSFKYTEAFF. Full variable domain (missing parts from reference TRBV19 and TRBJ1-1): DGGITQSPKYLFRKEGQNVTLSCEQNLNHDAMYWYRQDPGQGLRLIYYSQIVNDFQKGDIAEGYSVSREKKESFPLTVTSAQKNPTAFYLCASSFKYTEAFFGQGTRLTVV.

The chain joins TRBV29-1 to TRBJ2-5, with no clear D. The CDR3 loop spans 12 amino acids. Trimming took off 6 bases at V and 0 bases at J, with 8 bases between the two ends. Germline CDR1 and CDR2: SQVTM and ANQGSEA. The CDR3 sequence: CSVQVDQETQYF. The CDR3 region has the DNA TGCAGCGTCCAGGTTGACCAAGAGACCCAGTACTTC. The full variable domain, rest sourced from reference TRBV29-1 and TRBJ2-5, is SAVISQKPSRDICQRGTSLTIQCQVDSQVTMMFWYRQQPGQSLTLIATANQGSEATYESGFVIDKFPISRPNLTFSTLTVSNMSPEDSSIYLCSVQVDQETQYFGPGTRLLVL.

Regarding this clone: Mismatch with germline at one junction end may stem from a read error. The CDR3 is CASSQRQGSPTNEKLLF. As DNA, the CDR3 is TGTGCCAGCAGCCAAAGACAGGGAAGCCCCACTAATGAAAAACTGCTTTTT. The chain carries TRBV14 and TRBJ1-4; 7 nucleotides agree with TRBD1. Per the germline V gene, CDR1 is SGHDN and CDR2 is FVKESK. The CDR3 length is 17 residues.

The chain employs TRBV4-1 and TRBJ2-3; perhaps TRBD2 as D (5 bases). With 4 bases removed from V and 0 bases from J, the gap between germline ends came to 20 bases. The CDR3 extends over 18 amino acids. From germline, CDR1 is MGHRA and CDR2 YSYEKL. The CDR3 bases are TGCGCCAGCAGCCCTCTGCTCCGGGATGCACCAAGCACAGATACGCAGTATTTT. Translating it yields CASSPLLRDAPSTDTQYF.

This rearrangement joins TRBV5-1 to TRBJ1-1; possibly TRBD1 for D (5 bases). Per germline, CDR1 SGHRS and CDR2 YFSETQ. The CDR3 length is 14 residues. Trimming removed 1 base from V and 2 bases from J, with 9 bases in between. The CDR3: CASSLNRPNTEAFF. In DNA, the CDR3 is TGCGCCAGCAGCTTGAACAGGCCAAACACTGAAGCTTTCTTT.

The chain combines TRBV5-4 with TRBJ1-5; TRBD1 agrees at 7 bases. This CDR3 is built from 16 residues. V gave up 3 bases and J gave up 2 bases; unmatched junction bases: 8. Germline-derived CDR1 and CDR2 are SGHNT and YYREEE (reference sequence). The CDR3 nucleotides are TGTGCCAGCAGCTCTTACACAGGGGCGGGCAATCAGCCCCAGCATTTT. It translates to CASSSYTGAGNQPQHF.

V is TRBV28 and J is TRBJ1-1, with TRBD1 as a possible D gene (6 bases). CDR3 length: 15 amino acids. Germline V CDR1 and CDR2: MDHEN, SYDVKM. Trimming left V 6 bases short and J 0 bases short, with 14 bases between. In DNA form, the CDR3 reads TGTGCCAGCAGCGATGAGGACAGCATGAACACTGAAGCTTTCTTT. Translation gives CASSDEDSMNTEAFF.

J is TRBJ2-1 and V is TRBV10-3; TRBD2 matches 9 bases. V gave up 4 bases and J gave up 6 bases; unmatched junction bases: 4. Germline V gene lookup returns CDR1 ENHRY and CDR2 SYGVKD. The CDR3 totals 14 residues. Written as DNA, the CDR3 is TGTGCCATCAGTGGGGCGACTAGCGGCAATGAGCAGTTCTTC. Translating gives CAISGATSGNEQFF.

CDR3 sequence reads: CASRSGLAGGLETQYF. The CDR3 bases are TGTGCCAGCAGGTCGGGACTAGCGGGGGGGCTGGAGACCCAGTACTTC. The V gene is TRBV7-2, the J gene TRBJ2-5; 16 nucleotides line up with TRBD2. This CDR3 contains 16 residues. V was clipped by 6 bases and J by 5 bases; unmatched bases: 6. Germline V gene data show CDR1 as SGHTA and CDR2 as FQGNSA.

The chain joins TRBV7-7 to TRBJ2-5; D is perhaps TRBD2 (5 bases). Germline CDR1 and CDR2: SSHAT and FNYEAQ (reference sequence). The V end was cut by 4 bases, the J end by 5 bases, with 17 bases between. The CDR3 length is 15 residues. CDR3 sequence: CASSSQLGERETQYF. DNA of the CDR3: TGTGCCAGCAGCTCCCAACTAGGAGAGAGGGAGACCCAGTACTTC.

This clone showed up just once. The CDR3 region is CASSRGQSSYNEQFF. The CDR3, as DNA: TGTGCCAGCAGCCGCGGGCAGAGCTCCTACAATGAGCAGTTCTTC. The rearrangement links TRBV7-9 to TRBJ2-1, with D tentatively TRBD2 (5 bases). Trimming took 5 bases from V and 0 from J, leaving 11 bases between them. This CDR3 contains 15 residues. Per germline, CDR1 SEHNR and CDR2 FQNEAQ (reference sequence). The variable domain in full, with the rest retrieved from reference TRBV7-9 and TRBJ2-1, is DTGVSQNPRHKITKRGQNVTFRCDPISEHNRLYWYRQTLGQGPEFLTYFQNEAQLEKSRLLSDRFSAERPKGSFSTLEIQRTEQGDSAMYLCASSRGQSSYNEQFFGPGTRLTVL.

The chain carries TRBV2 and TRBJ1-4, with D perhaps matching TRBD1 (5 bases). Trimming shortened V by 10 bases and J by 7 bases, and 16 bases separated the two germline ends. This CDR3 region has 13 residues. Per germline, CDR1 SNHLY and CDR2 FYNNEI. The CDR3, as DNA: TGTGCCATTCTAGGCCAGGGCGCTGAAAAACTGTTTTTT. Amino acids: CAILGQGAEKLFF.

The rearrangement joins TRBV5-6 to TRBJ1-5, with D possibly matching TRBD1 (6 bases). V dropped 5 bases and J dropped 0 bases, with 12 bases sitting between them. The CDR3 runs 15 residues. The germline gives CDR1 SGHDT, CDR2 YYEEEE. The CDR3 here is CASSLQGYSNQPQHF. As DNA, the CDR3 is TGTGCCAGCAGTCTACAGGGATATAGCAATCAGCCCCAGCATTTT.

Turning to this clone: A much bigger clone sits one base away, suggesting this may be a read error. The chain couples TRBV2 to TRBJ2-3, with 10 bases aligning to TRBD2. Germline CDR1 SNHLY, CDR2 FYNNEI. The CDR3 spans 15 residues. Germline trimming cut 2 bases from V and 1 base from J; bases unmatched to any gene: 0. CDR3 loop: CASSELAGGTDTQYF. The DNA for the CDR3 is TGTGCCAGCAGTGAACTAGCGGGGGGCACAGATACGCAGTATTTT.

V and J are TRBV6-1 and TRBJ2-1, with a weak D call TRBD2 (7 bases). Per germline, CDR1 MNHNS and CDR2 SASEGT. Trimming took 1 base from V and 5 from J, leaving 12 bases between them. This CDR3 region has 15 residues. The CDR3: CASSEDLRGHNEQFF. The CDR3 coding sequence is TGTGCCAGCAGTGAAGATTTGCGGGGGCACAATGAGCAGTTCTTC.

The rearrangement joins TRBV7-2 to TRBJ1-5, with D maybe TRBD1 (5 bases). Germline V gene data show CDR1 as SGHTA and CDR2 as FQGNSA. Trimming took off 5 bases at V and 3 bases at J, with 11 bases between the two ends. The CDR3 loop spans 14 amino acids. CDR3 loop: CASSRGGYNQPQHF. The CDR3 nucleotides read TGTGCCAGCAGCCGGGGGGGTTACAATCAGCCCCAGCATTTT. Variable domain in full (rest from reference TRBV7-2 and TRBJ1-5): GAGVSQSPSNKVTEKGKDVELRCDPISGHTALYWYRQSLGQGLEFLIYFQGNSAPDKSGLPSDRFSAERTGGSVSTLTIQRTQQEDSAVYLCASSRGGYNQPQHFGDGTRLSIL.

The chain links TRBV29-1 to TRBJ2-7; D is possibly TRBD1 (7 bases). The CDR3 loop spans 14 amino acids. The germline V gene encodes CDR1 SQVTM and CDR2 ANQGSEA. Trimming removed 3 bases from V and 3 bases from J, with 15 bases in between. The chain's CDR3 is CSVEEGAGLYEQYF. The CDR3 DNA reads as TGCAGCGTTGAGGAGGGGGCCGGCCTCTACGAGCAGTACTTC.

The V call is TRBV19, the J call TRBJ2-1; 13 nucleotides align to TRBD2. V was clipped by 7 bases and J by 8 bases; unmatched bases: 8. CDR3 length: 15 residues. Germline CDR1 is LNHDA and CDR2 is SQIVND (reference sequence). The CDR3 loop reads CASTFTSGGAYEQFF. The CDR3 DNA follows: TGTGCCAGTACCTTTACTAGCGGGGGGGCCTATGAGCAGTTCTTC.

The V call is TRBV7-9, the J call TRBJ1-2; 9 bases line up with TRBD1. V was pared by 1 base and J by 0 bases, with 3 bases of the junction left unmatched. The germline gives CDR1 SEHNR, CDR2 FQNEAQ (reference sequence). The CDR3 runs to 16 residues. The CDR3 reads CASSLETGGANYGYTF. The CDR3 nucleotides read TGTGCCAGCAGCTTAGAGACAGGGGGAGCTAACTATGGCTACACCTTC. Combining the CDR3 with reference TRBV7-9 and TRBJ1-2 gives the whole variable domain DTGVSQNPRHKITKRGQNVTFRCDPISEHNRLYWYRQTLGQGPEFLTYFQNEAQLEKSRLLSDRFSAERPKGSFSTLEIQRTEQGDSAMYLCASSLETGGANYGYTFGSGTRLTVV.

The chain joins TRBV7-2 to TRBJ1-6, with TRBD1 identical over 9 bases. The V gene end was trimmed by 5 bases and the J gene end by 14 bases; junction bases not matched to a gene: 7. Germline CDR1 is SGHTA and CDR2 is FQGNSA. The CDR3 has 13 residues. CDR3 protein: CASSPGQGMSLHF. In DNA, the CDR3 is TGTGCCAGCAGCCCGGGACAGGGAATGTCCCTCCACTTT.

Turning to this clone: At one end, the junction sequence differs from germline, possibly due to a read error. The chain links TRBV7-3 to TRBJ2-2, with D unclear. The length of the CDR3 is 15 residues. Germline V gives CDR1 SGHTA, CDR2 FQGTGA. CDR3 DNA sequence: TGTGCCAGCAGCCCCGTTGAGGCGAAGACCGGGGAGCTGTTTTTT. Translation: CASSPVEAKTGELFF.

The V gene is TRBV6-5, the J gene TRBJ2-5; 7 bases line up with TRBD2. The germline CDR1 and CDR2 sequences are MNHEY and SVGAGI. This CDR3 is built from 15 residues. Losses at the gene ends were 5 bases for V and 2 bases for J; bases not matched to a gene: 8. CDR3 sequence: CASSPPGGLQETQYF. The CDR3 DNA reads as TGTGCCAGCAGTCCCCCGGGGGGACTACAAGAGACCCAGTACTTC.

The chain carries TRBV15 and TRBJ1-1, with 7 bases aligning to TRBD1. This CDR3 has 15 amino acids. J was trimmed by 3 bases and V by 5 bases; bases with no gene match: 9. Per germline, CDR1 LNHNV and CDR2 YYDKDF (reference sequence). The CDR3 DNA follows: TGTGCCACCAGCGGTGACAGGGCTTTGTACACTGAAGCTTTCTTT. It codes for CATSGDRALYTEAFF. Looking up the rest from reference TRBV15 and TRBJ1-1 gives the full variable domain: DAMVIQNPRYQVTQFGKPVTLSCSQTLNHNVMYWYQQKSSQAPKLLFHYYDKDFNNEADTPDNFQSRRPNTSFCFLDIRSPGLGDTAMYLCATSGDRALYTEAFFGQGTRLTVV.